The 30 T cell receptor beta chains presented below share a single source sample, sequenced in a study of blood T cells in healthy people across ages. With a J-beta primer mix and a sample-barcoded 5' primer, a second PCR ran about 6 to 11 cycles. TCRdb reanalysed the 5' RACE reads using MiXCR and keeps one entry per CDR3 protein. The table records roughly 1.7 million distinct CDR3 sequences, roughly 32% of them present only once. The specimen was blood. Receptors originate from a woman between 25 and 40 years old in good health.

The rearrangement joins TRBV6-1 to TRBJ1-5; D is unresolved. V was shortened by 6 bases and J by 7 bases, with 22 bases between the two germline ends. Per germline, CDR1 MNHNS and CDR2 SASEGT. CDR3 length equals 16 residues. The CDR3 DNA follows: TGTGCCAGCAGATTTAGGACGGATATACTGGGCCAGCCCCAGCATTTT. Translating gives CASRFRTDILGQPQHF.

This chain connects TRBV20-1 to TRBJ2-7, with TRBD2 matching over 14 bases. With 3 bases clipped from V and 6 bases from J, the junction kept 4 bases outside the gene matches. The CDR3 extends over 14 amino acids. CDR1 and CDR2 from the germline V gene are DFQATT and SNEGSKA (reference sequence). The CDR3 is CSAREGLAGVEQYF. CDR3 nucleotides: TGCAGTGCTAGGGAGGGACTAGCGGGAGTCGAGCAGTACTTC.

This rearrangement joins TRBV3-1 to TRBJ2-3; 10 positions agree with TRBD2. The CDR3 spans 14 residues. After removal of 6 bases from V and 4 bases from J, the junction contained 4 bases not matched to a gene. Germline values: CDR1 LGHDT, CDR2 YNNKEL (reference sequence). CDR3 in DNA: TGTGCCAGCAGAGCGGGGGGGTCTTCAGATACGCAGTATTTT. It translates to CASRAGGSSDTQYF.

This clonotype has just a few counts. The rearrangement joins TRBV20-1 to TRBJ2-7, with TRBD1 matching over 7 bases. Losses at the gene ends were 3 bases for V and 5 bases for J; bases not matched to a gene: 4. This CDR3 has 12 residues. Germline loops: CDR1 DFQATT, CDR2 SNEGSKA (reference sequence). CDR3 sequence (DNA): TGCAGTGCTAGTACCCAGGGGGACGAGCAGTACTTC. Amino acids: CSASTQGDEQYF.

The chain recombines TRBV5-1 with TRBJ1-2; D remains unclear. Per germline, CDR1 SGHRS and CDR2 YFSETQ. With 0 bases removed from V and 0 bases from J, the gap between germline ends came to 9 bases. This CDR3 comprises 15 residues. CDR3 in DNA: TGCGCCAGCAGCTTGGAAGGATATTCTAACTATGGCTACACCTTC. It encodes CASSLEGYSNYGYTF.

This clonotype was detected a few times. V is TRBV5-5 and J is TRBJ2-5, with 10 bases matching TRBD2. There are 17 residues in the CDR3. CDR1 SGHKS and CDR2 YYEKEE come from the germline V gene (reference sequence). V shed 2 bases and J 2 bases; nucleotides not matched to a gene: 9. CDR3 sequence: CASSFGLAGVKQETQYF. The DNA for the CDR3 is TGTGCCAGCAGCTTCGGGCTAGCGGGGGTCAAGCAAGAGACCCAGTACTTC.

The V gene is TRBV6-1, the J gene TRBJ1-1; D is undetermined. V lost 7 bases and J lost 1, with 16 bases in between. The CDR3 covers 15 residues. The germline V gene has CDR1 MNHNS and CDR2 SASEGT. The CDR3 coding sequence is TGTGCCAGCAACCCGTACCCGACGGGGAACACTGAAGCTTTCTTT. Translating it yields CASNPYPTGNTEAFF.

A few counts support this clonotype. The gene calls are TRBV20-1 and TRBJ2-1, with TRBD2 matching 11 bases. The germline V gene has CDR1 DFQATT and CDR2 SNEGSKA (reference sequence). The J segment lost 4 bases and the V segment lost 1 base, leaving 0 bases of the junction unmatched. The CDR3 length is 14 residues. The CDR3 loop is CSARVAGGYNEQFF. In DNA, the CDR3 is TGCAGTGCTAGAGTAGCGGGAGGGTACAATGAGCAGTTCTTC.

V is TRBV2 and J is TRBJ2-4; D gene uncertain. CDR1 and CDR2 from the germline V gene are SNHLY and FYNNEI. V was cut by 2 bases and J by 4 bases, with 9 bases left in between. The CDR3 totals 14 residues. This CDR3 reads CASSERTQKNIQYF. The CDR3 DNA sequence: TGTGCCAGCAGTGAAAGAACGCAGAAAAACATTCAGTACTTC.

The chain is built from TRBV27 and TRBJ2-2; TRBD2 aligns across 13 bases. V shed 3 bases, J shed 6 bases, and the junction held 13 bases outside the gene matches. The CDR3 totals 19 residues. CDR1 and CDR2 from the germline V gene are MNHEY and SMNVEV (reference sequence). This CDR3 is CASSFINRGLAGVAGELFF. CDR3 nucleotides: TGTGCCAGCAGTTTCATCAATCGAGGACTAGCGGGAGTCGCCGGGGAGCTGTTTTTT.

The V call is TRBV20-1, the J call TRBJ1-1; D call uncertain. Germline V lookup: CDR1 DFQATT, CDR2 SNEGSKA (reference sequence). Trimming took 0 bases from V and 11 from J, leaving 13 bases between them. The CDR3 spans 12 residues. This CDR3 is CSARDRGELAFF. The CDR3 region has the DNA TGCAGTGCTAGAGATCGGGGAGAACTGGCTTTCTTT.

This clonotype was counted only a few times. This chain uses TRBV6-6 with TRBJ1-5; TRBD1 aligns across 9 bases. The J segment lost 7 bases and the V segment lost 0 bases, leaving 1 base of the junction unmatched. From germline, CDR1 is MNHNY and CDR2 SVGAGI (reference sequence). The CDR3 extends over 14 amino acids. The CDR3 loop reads CASSYSTGGQPQHF. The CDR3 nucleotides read TGTGCCAGCAGTTACTCGACAGGGGGGCAGCCCCAGCATTTT.

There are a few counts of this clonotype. This CDR3 is CASSQDPSSGVLYF. The CDR3 region has the DNA TGTGCCAGCAGCCAAGATCCCTCTAGCGGGGTGCTGTATTTT. The chain joins TRBV3-1 to TRBJ2-3; 9 nucleotides match TRBD2. This CDR3 contains 14 residues. Germline values: CDR1 LGHDT, CDR2 YNNKEL (reference sequence). V lost 0 bases to trimming and J lost 14 bases; unmatched junction nucleotides: 9.

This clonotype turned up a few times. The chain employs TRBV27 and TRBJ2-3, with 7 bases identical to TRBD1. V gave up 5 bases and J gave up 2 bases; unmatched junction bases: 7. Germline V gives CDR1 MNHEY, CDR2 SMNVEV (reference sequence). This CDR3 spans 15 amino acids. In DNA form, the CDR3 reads TGTGCCAGCAGTAATACAGGGGCATACACAGATACGCAGTATTTT. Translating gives CASSNTGAYTDTQYF.

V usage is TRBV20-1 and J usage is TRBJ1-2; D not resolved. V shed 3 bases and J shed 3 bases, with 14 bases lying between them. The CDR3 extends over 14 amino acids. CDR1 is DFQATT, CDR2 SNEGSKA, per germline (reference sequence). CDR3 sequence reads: CSARKTGSDYGYTF. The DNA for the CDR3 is TGCAGTGCTAGGAAGACGGGGTCCGACTATGGCTACACCTTC.

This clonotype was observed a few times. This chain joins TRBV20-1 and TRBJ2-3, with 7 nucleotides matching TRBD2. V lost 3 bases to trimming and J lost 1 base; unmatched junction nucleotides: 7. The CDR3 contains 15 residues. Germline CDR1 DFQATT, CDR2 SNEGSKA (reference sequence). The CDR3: CSASKPSGRTDTQYF. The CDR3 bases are TGCAGTGCTAGTAAGCCTAGCGGTCGCACAGATACGCAGTATTTT.

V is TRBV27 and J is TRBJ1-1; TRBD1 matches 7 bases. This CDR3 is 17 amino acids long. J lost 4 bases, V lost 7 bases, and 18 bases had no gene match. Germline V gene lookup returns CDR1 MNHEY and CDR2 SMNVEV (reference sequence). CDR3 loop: CASMTGQVVTPSTEAFF. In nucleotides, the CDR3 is TGTGCCAGCATGACCGGACAGGTTGTGACCCCTAGCACTGAAGCTTTCTTT.

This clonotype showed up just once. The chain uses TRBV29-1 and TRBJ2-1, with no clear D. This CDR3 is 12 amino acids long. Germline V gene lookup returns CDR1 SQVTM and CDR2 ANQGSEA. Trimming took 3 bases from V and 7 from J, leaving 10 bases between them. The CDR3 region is CSVDSQKNEQFF. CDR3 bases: TGCAGCGTTGATTCCCAGAAGAATGAGCAGTTCTTC.

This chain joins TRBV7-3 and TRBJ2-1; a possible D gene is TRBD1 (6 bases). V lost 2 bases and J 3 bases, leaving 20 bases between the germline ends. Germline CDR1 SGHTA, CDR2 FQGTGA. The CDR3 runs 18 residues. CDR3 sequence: CASSLAPAGALDYNEQFF. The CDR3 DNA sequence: TGTGCCAGCAGCTTAGCCCCGGCAGGGGCTCTCGACTACAATGAGCAGTTCTTC.

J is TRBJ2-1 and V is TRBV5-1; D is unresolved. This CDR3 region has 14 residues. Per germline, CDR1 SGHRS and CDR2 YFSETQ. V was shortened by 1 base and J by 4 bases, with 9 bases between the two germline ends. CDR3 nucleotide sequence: TGCGCCAGCAGCTTGCGATTCGGGTACAATGAGCAGTTCTTC. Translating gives CASSLRFGYNEQFF.

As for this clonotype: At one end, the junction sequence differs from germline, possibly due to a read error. The CDR3 is CANSLNGVADYTF. As DNA, the CDR3 is TGTGCCAACAGTTTAAACGGCGTCGCGGACTACACCTTC. The chain joins TRBV12-3 or TRBV12-4 to TRBJ1-2, with D hard to call. There are 13 residues in the CDR3.

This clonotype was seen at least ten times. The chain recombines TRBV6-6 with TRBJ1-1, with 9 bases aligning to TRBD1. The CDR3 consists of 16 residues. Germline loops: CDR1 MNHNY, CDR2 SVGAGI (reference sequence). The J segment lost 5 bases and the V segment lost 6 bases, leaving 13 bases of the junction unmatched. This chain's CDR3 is CASSNPGQGLLTEAFF. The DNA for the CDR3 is TGTGCCAGCAGCAATCCGGGACAGGGTTTATTGACTGAAGCTTTCTTT.

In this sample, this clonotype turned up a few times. CDR3 loop: CASRDATNYGYTF. The CDR3 nucleotides are TGTGCCAGCCGGGACGCCACTAACTATGGCTACACCTTC. The chain carries TRBV25-1 and TRBJ1-2; D possibly corresponds to TRBD1 (5 bases). The CDR3 has 13 amino acids. V lost 8 bases and J 0 bases, leaving 10 bases between the germline ends. Germline V CDR1 and CDR2: MGHDK, SYGVNS.

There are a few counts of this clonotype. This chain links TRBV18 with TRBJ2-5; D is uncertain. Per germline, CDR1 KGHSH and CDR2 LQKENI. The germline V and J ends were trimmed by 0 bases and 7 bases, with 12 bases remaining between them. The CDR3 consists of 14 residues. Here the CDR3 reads CASSPPSALRTQYF. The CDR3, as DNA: TGTGCCAGCTCACCACCGTCAGCACTCAGGACCCAGTACTTC.

In DNA form, the CDR3 reads TGTGCCAGCAGCTTAGCGAGGACTGCGGATGAGCAGTTCTTC. The encoded protein is CASSLARTADEQFF. This chain connects TRBV7-2 to TRBJ2-1; possible D gene TRBD2, 5 bases. The germline CDR1 and CDR2 sequences are SGHTA and FQGNSA. The CDR3 is 14 amino acids. V lost 0 bases to trimming and J lost 8 bases, with 11 bases between them.

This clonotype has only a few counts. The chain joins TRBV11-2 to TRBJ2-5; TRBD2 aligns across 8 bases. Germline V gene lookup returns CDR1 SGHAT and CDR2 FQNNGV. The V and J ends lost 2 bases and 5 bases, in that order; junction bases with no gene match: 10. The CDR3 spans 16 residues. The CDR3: CASSLLTGGAWETQYF. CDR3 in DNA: TGTGCCAGCAGCTTACTTACGGGGGGGGCCTGGGAGACCCAGTACTTC.

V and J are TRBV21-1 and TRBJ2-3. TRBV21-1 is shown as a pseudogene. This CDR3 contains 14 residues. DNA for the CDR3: TGTGCCAGCAGCAAAGGGGAACGCACAGATACGCAGTATTTT. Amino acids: CASSKGERTDTQYF.

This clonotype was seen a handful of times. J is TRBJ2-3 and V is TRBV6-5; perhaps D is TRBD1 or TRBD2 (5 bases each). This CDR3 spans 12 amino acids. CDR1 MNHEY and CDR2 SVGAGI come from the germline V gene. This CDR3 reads CAVGTDTDTQYF. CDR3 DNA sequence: TGTGCTGTAGGGACCGACACAGATACGCAGTATTTT.

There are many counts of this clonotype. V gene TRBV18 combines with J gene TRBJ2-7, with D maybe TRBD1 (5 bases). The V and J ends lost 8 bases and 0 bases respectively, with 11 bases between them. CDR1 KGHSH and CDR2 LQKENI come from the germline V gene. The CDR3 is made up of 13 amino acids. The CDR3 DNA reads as TGTGCCAGCAGCCCAGGGTTCTCCTACGAGCAGTACTTC. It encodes CASSPGFSYEQYF.

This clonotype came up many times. CDR3 bases: TGCAGTGTTGTCCCCTCCGATCCGGGACAGGGAAACGAGCAGTACTTC. It codes for CSVVPSDPGQGNEQYF. The chain employs TRBV20-1 and TRBJ2-7; 9 bases fit TRBD1. This CDR3 comprises 16 residues. V lost 7 bases to trimming and J lost 5 bases; unmatched junction nucleotides: 18. The V gene's germline CDR1 is DFQATT and CDR2 SNEGSKA (reference sequence).